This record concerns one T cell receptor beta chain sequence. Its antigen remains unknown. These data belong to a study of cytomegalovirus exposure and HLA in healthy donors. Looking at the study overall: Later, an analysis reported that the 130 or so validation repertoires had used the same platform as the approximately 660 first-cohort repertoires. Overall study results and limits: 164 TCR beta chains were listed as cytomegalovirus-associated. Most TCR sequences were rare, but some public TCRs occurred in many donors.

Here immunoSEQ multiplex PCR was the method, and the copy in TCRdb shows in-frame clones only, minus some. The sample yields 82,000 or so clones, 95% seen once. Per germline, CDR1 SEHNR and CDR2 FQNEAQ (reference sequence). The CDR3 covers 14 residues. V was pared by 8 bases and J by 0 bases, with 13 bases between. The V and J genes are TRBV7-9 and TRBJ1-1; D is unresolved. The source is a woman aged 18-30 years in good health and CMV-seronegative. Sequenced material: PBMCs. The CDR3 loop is CASSRELMNTEAFF. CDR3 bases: TGTGCCAGCTCCCGAGAGTTAATGAACACTGAAGCTTTCTTT. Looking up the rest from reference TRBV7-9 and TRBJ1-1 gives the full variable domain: DTGVSQNPRHKITKRGQNVTFRCDPISEHNRLYWYRQTLGQGPEFLTYFQNEAQLEKSRLLSDRFSAERPKGSFSTLEIQRTEQGDSAMYLCASSRELMNTEAFFGQGTRLTVV.